Below are 24 T cell receptor beta chains sequenced from a single sample in a study of cytomegalovirus exposure and HLA in healthy donors. PCR used 60 Vbeta primers and 13 Jbeta primers. Sequencing used immunoSEQ multiplex PCR; TCRdb keeps in-frame clones, though not all of them. The repertoire holds 120,000 to 150,000 clones, with roughly 80% as singletons. Sequenced: PBMCs. These receptor sequences come from a woman aged 45-60 years in good health and CMV-seronegative.

The chain has TRBV27 and TRBJ1-6, with D possibly TRBD1 on 6 matching bases. The germline gives CDR1 MNHEY, CDR2 SMNVEV (reference sequence). The V end was cut by 4 bases, the J end by 9 bases, with 10 bases between. The CDR3 consists of 13 residues. CDR3 sequence reads: CASSYREGSPLHF. CDR3 sequence (DNA): TGTGCCAGCAGTTACAGGGAAGGTTCACCCCTCCACTTT.

CDR3 sequence (DNA): TGCAGCGTAACCTACGCGGGCAGCGATAATTCACCCCTCCACTTT. This codes for CSVTYAGSDNSPLHF. The chain carries TRBV29-1 and TRBJ1-6, with D hard to call. CDR1 is SQVTM and CDR2 is ANQGSEA in the germline V gene. The V and J ends lost 6 bases and 5 bases respectively, with 17 bases between them. The CDR3 runs to 15 residues.

CDR3: CASSYSQGRGYGYTF. DNA for the CDR3: TGTGCCAGCAGTTACTCGCAAGGGAGGGGCTATGGCTACACCTTC. This chain joins TRBV6-5 and TRBJ1-2; a possible D gene is TRBD1 (5 bases). Trimming cost V 0 bases and J 4 bases, with 12 bases left between them. Germline loops: CDR1 MNHEY, CDR2 SVGAGI. The CDR3 runs 15 residues.

This clone has more than one count but fewer than ten. This chain connects TRBV2 to TRBJ1-4, with TRBD1 matching over 9 bases. Germline V lookup: CDR1 SNHLY, CDR2 FYNNEI. This CDR3 has 14 amino acids. Trimming took 6 bases from V and 8 from J; bases not matched to a gene: 7. The CDR3 loop is CASRKGTGQEKLFF. The CDR3 DNA reads as TGTGCCAGCAGGAAAGGGACAGGGCAAGAAAAACTGTTTTTT.

This chain joins TRBV27 and TRBJ1-1, with 7 nucleotides matching TRBD1. The CDR3 loop spans 13 amino acids. Germline loops: CDR1 MNHEY, CDR2 SMNVEV (reference sequence). Trimming took 8 bases from V and 3 from J; bases not matched to a gene: 6. The CDR3 region is CASGNQGDTEAFF. CDR3 DNA sequence: TGTGCCAGCGGAAATCAGGGGGACACTGAAGCTTTCTTT.

This rearrangement joins TRBV11-2 to TRBJ2-5; D not certain. V lost 0 bases and J 3 bases, leaving 5 bases between the germline ends. The CDR3 is 13 amino acids. CDR1 SGHAT and CDR2 FQNNGV come from the germline V gene. CDR3 amino acids: CASSLEREETQYF. The CDR3 nucleotides are TGTGCCAGCAGCTTAGAGCGAGAAGAGACCCAGTACTTC.

Here the CDR3 reads CASSEKGLLNTEAFF. The CDR3 DNA is TGTGCCAGCAGTGAGAAGGGGCTGCTGAACACTGAAGCTTTCTTT. The V gene is TRBV2, the J gene TRBJ1-1, with D tentatively TRBD1 (5 bases). The CDR3 has 15 residues. Germline V gene sequence: CDR1 SNHLY, CDR2 FYNNEI. V dropped 3 bases and J dropped 0 bases, with 11 bases sitting between them.

This clone appeared a few times. CDR3 DNA sequence: TGTGCCAGCAGCTTATACCCGGGACAGGGGAAGGCAAATGAAAAACTGTTTTTT. It specifies CASSLYPGQGKANEKLFF. This chain connects TRBV7-2 to TRBJ1-4, with TRBD1 matching 10 bases. This CDR3 has 18 amino acids. CDR1 and CDR2 from the germline V gene are SGHTA and FQGNSA. The V segment lost 2 bases and the J segment 5 bases; nucleotides outside the gene matches: 11.

The chain couples TRBV7-2 to TRBJ2-1, with D perhaps TRBD2 (7 bases). CDR1 is SGHTA and CDR2 is FQGNSA in the germline V gene. The CDR3 is 15 residues long. Trimming left V 2 bases short and J 6 bases short, with 14 bases between. CDR3 coding DNA: TGTGCCAGCAGCTTAAGGGGGGGGCCAGCCAATGAGCAGTTCTTC. Residues: CASSLRGGPANEQFF.

The V and J genes are TRBV6-1 and TRBJ2-7; no firm D call. Germline V CDR1 and CDR2: MNHNS, SASEGT. The V and J ends lost 4 bases and 1 base respectively, with 11 bases between them. This CDR3 has 14 residues. CDR3 in amino acids: CASSAGYTSYEQYF. CDR3 DNA sequence: TGTGCCAGCAGTGCAGGTTATACGTCCTACGAGCAGTACTTC.

The V call is TRBV5-1, the J call TRBJ1-4, with 10 bases aligning to TRBD1. CDR3 length equals 15 residues. J lost 7 bases, V lost 4 bases, and 7 bases had no gene match. Germline V gene data show CDR1 as SGHRS and CDR2 as YFSETQ. This CDR3 reads CASSKGTGASEKLFF. The CDR3 nucleotides read TGCGCCAGCAGCAAGGGGACAGGGGCTAGTGAAAAACTGTTTTTT.

J is TRBJ1-1 and V is TRBV7-6; TRBD1 might be the D (5 bases). The germline CDR1 and CDR2 sequences are SGHVS and FNYEAQ. V was cut by 5 bases and J by 4 bases, with 11 bases left in between. The CDR3 runs to 13 residues. The CDR3 nucleotides are TGTGCCAGCAGCCCCGGGGGAGGCACTGAAGCTTTCTTT. Its translation is CASSPGGGTEAFF.

J is TRBJ1-1 and V is TRBV10-3, with D perhaps TRBD1 (6 bases). CDR1 ENHRY and CDR2 SYGVKD come from the germline V gene. The length of the CDR3 is 17 residues. Trimming took 3 bases from V and 1 from J, leaving 18 bases between them. CDR3 protein: CAISDPRGWAENTEAFF. The CDR3 bases are TGTGCCATCAGTGACCCGAGGGGGTGGGCGGAGAACACTGAAGCTTTCTTT.

A few counts support this clone. The V gene is TRBV19, the J gene TRBJ1-4; 8 positions match TRBD1. With V trimmed by 7 bases and J by 8 bases, 9 bases remained unmatched. The CDR3 spans 14 residues. Germline loops: CDR1 LNHDA, CDR2 SQIVND (reference sequence). Written as DNA, the CDR3 is TGTGCCAGTACCACTACAGGGGGTACGGAAAAACTGTTTTTT. This sequence encodes CASTTTGGTEKLFF.

This rearrangement joins TRBV2 to TRBJ2-3; TRBD2 aligns across 13 bases. The V gene end was trimmed by 6 bases and the J gene end by 3 bases; junction bases not matched to a gene: 3. The germline gives CDR1 SNHLY, CDR2 FYNNEI. The CDR3 runs to 15 residues. The CDR3 DNA sequence: TGTGCCAGCAGGCGGACTAGCGGGGGTACAGATACGCAGTATTTT. This encodes CASRRTSGGTDTQYF.

V is TRBV10-1 and J is TRBJ2-3, with 7 bases matching TRBD1. The V and J ends lost 2 bases and 1 base, in that order; junction bases with no gene match: 9. CDR3 length equals 17 residues. Germline V gives CDR1 WNHNN, CDR2 SYGVQD (reference sequence). The CDR3 loop is CASSEANRGMGTDTQYF. CDR3 in DNA: TGCGCCAGCAGTGAGGCCAACAGGGGAATGGGCACAGATACGCAGTATTTT.

The chain links TRBV28 to TRBJ1-1; 8 bases align to TRBD1. Germline V gene sequence: CDR1 MDHEN, CDR2 SYDVKM. The CDR3 is 12 residues long. V shed 3 bases and J 10 bases; nucleotides not matched to a gene: 4. The CDR3 DNA reads as TGTGCCAGCAGTTTGGACAGGGAAGGAGCTTTCTTT. Translated, it gives CASSLDREGAFF.

The chain carries TRBV5-1 and TRBJ2-7; possible D gene TRBD1, 6 bases. V gave up 5 bases and J gave up 3 bases, with 12 bases separating them. The CDR3 sequence is 13 residues long. Germline V gene lookup returns CDR1 SGHRS and CDR2 YFSETQ. The CDR3 bases are TGCGCCAGCAGGCAGGGGTTAAGCTACGAGCAGTACTTC. The encoded protein is CASRQGLSYEQYF.

V gene TRBV4-2 combines with J gene TRBJ2-1; TRBD2 aligns across 7 bases. The V gene's germline CDR1 is LGHNA and CDR2 YNFKEQ. V dropped 2 bases and J dropped 5; count of bases not matched to a gene: 9. The CDR3 is 16 residues long. The CDR3 nucleotides read TGTGCCAGCAGCCAATCCGGTCGGGGGGTCAACAATGAGCAGTTCTTC. This codes for CASSQSGRGVNNEQFF.

This clone was counted a few times. The chain joins TRBV7-8 to TRBJ1-2; 7 bases are shared with TRBD1. The germline V gene encodes CDR1 SGHVS and CDR2 FQNEAQ. The CDR3 is 16 amino acids. Losses at the gene ends were 0 bases for V and 4 bases for J; bases not matched to a gene: 8. The CDR3 sequence: CASSLAGGEESYGYTF. The CDR3 DNA is TGTGCCAGCAGCTTAGCAGGGGGCGAAGAGAGCTATGGCTACACCTTC.

This clone has a handful of counts. The chain joins TRBV6-5 to TRBJ2-5; 7 positions match TRBD2. Germline V gene data show CDR1 as MNHEY and CDR2 as SVGAGI. The length of the CDR3 is 14 residues. The junction had 5 bases not matched to a gene; V was cut back by 3 bases and J by 4 bases. The CDR3 spells CASSYRGGGETQYF. DNA for the CDR3: TGTGCCAGCAGTTATCGCGGGGGAGGAGAGACCCAGTACTTC.

J is TRBJ1-6 and V is TRBV28; the match to TRBD1 covers 10 bases. The CDR3 covers 19 residues. The germline gives CDR1 MDHEN, CDR2 SYDVKM. With V trimmed by 7 bases and J by 1 base, 13 bases remained unmatched. The CDR3: CASTPGQGKISSYNSPLHF. The CDR3 region has the DNA TGTGCCAGCACACCGGGACAGGGGAAAATCAGTTCCTATAATTCACCCCTCCACTTT.

The chain recombines TRBV4-1 with TRBJ2-7; 11 bases are shared with TRBD1. The V segment lost 2 bases and the J segment 4 bases; nucleotides outside the gene matches: 10. Germline CDR1 is MGHRA and CDR2 is YSYEKL. This CDR3 contains 17 residues. The CDR3 protein is CASSQPIRDRGWYEQYF. DNA of the CDR3: TGCGCCAGCAGCCAACCTATCCGGGACAGGGGGTGGTACGAGCAGTACTTC.

This clone appeared a few times. The V and J genes are TRBV25-1 and TRBJ1-4; D uncertain. The CDR3 extends over 12 amino acids. From germline, CDR1 is MGHDK and CDR2 SYGVNS. With 7 bases removed from V and 6 bases from J, the gap between germline ends came to 9 bases. CDR3 sequence (DNA): TGTGCCAGCACTAACGGGGATGAAAAACTGTTTTTT. Protein product: CASTNGDEKLFF.